What follows are 13 T cell receptor beta chains derived from one specimen sequenced in a study of Ad26.COV2.S vaccination and SARS-CoV-2 variants. Specified treatment: around 19 received Ad26.COV2.S at low or high dose, single or two shots; five or six received placebo; per-sample allocation not given. Sampling occurred on day 63 after the first vaccine or placebo injection. Sequencing used immunoSEQ multiplex PCR; TCRdb keeps in-frame clones, though not all of them. In the table there are 380,000 or so clones, about 85% of which are singletons. Specimen: peripheral blood, collected in a trial of Ad26.COV2.S vaccine versus placebo. Every receptor here comes from a person between 18 and 65 years old who received the Ad26.COV2.S COVID-19 vaccine or a placebo.

This clone was recorded a few times. The chain links TRBV15 to TRBJ2-6, with D perhaps matching TRBD1 (5 bases). V lost 0 bases and J lost 0, with 6 bases in between. The CDR3 runs to 16 residues. Looked up from germline, CDR1 is LNHNV and CDR2 is YYDKDF (reference sequence). The CDR3 here is CATSRDRGSGANVLTF. As DNA, the CDR3 is TGTGCCACCAGCAGAGATAGGGGCTCTGGGGCCAACGTCCTGACTTTC. Looking up the rest from reference TRBV15 and TRBJ2-6 gives the full variable domain: DAMVIQNPRYQVTQFGKPVTLSCSQTLNHNVMYWYQQKSSQAPKLLFHYYDKDFNNEADTPDNFQSRRPNTSFCFLDIRSPGLGDTAMYLCATSRDRGSGANVLTFGAGSRLTVL.

This chain links TRBV27 with TRBJ2-1; perhaps D is TRBD1 or TRBD2 (5 bases each). This CDR3 region has 13 residues. V shed 3 bases and J shed 6 bases, with 9 bases lying between them. Looked up from germline, CDR1 is MNHEY and CDR2 is SMNVEV (reference sequence). CDR3 DNA sequence: TGTGCCAGCAGTTTCTCTGGGGGCAATGAGCAGTTCTTC. This codes for CASSFSGGNEQFF.

J is TRBJ2-3 and V is TRBV7-2; 12 bases map to TRBD2. Germline loops: CDR1 SGHTA, CDR2 FQGNSA. The CDR3 is 17 amino acids. Trimming removed 0 bases from V and 3 bases from J; junction bases left unmatched: 4. The CDR3 coding sequence is TGTGCCAGCAGCTTAGCCCCGACTAGCGGGAGTACAGATACGCAGTATTTT. It translates to CASSLAPTSGSTDTQYF.

CDR3 nucleotide sequence: TGTGCCACCAGCAGAGAGATATCGCAGCCCCAGCATTTT. This sequence encodes CATSREISQPQHF. The V and J genes are TRBV15 and TRBJ1-5; D is uncertain. Germline V lookup: CDR1 LNHNV, CDR2 YYDKDF (reference sequence). The CDR3 has 13 amino acids. The germline V and J ends were trimmed by 0 bases and 7 bases, with 7 bases remaining between them.

Points on this clone: A read error may account for a junction end that differs from germline. V and J are TRBV27 and TRBJ2-4; D is possibly TRBD1 (6 bases). The CDR3 runs to 14 residues. Germline loops: CDR1 MNHEY, CDR2 SMNVEV (reference sequence). CDR3 protein: CASTFDADSNIFIF. CDR3 DNA sequence: TGTGCCAGCACCTTTGATGCGGACAGCAACATTTTCATTTTC.

J is TRBJ2-2 and V is TRBV6-5; D is unclear. Trimming cost V 6 bases and J 5 bases, with 4 bases left between them. The V gene's germline CDR1 is MNHEY and CDR2 SVGAGI. This CDR3 region has 11 residues. The CDR3 DNA is TGTGCCAGCAGAGGGACCGGGGAGCTGTTTTTT. As protein: CASRGTGELFF.

The V call is TRBV4-2, the J call TRBJ2-7; possible D gene TRBD2, 5 bases. The CDR3 sequence is 15 residues long. The V and J ends lost 3 bases and 0 bases respectively, with 12 bases between them. Germline V gene data show CDR1 as LGHNA and CDR2 as YNFKEQ. CDR3 residues: CASSHEKEGSYEQYF. CDR3 DNA: TGTGCCAGCAGCCATGAAAAAGAGGGCTCCTACGAGCAGTACTTC.

The rearrangement joins TRBV18 to TRBJ1-5; unclear D gene. The CDR3 runs 14 residues. Trimming cost V 4 bases and J 9 bases, with 16 bases left between them. Germline CDR1 and CDR2: KGHSH and LQKENI. The DNA for the CDR3 is TGTGCCAGCTCACAAGACATTAAGGGAGCGCCCCAGCATTTT. It codes for CASSQDIKGAPQHF.

As regards this clone: One end of the junction does not line up with germline, which may come from a read error. This chain links TRBV12-3 or TRBV12-4 with TRBJ1-2; D not resolved. The CDR3 contains 12 residues. The chain's CDR3 is CASRLEFYGYTF. DNA for the CDR3: TGTGCCAGCAGGTTAGAGTTCTATGGCTACACCTTC.

This chain joins TRBV6-4 and TRBJ1-5, with TRBD1 as a possible D gene (5 bases). CDR1 is MRHNA, CDR2 SNTAGT, per germline. CDR3 length: 15 residues. V was cut by 6 bases and J by 7 bases, with 19 bases left in between. The CDR3 protein is CASSPRPRGAQPQHF. The CDR3 nucleotides are TGTGCCAGCAGCCCGAGGCCGAGGGGCGCACAGCCCCAGCATTTT.

The V and J genes are TRBV18 and TRBJ2-7; 8 nucleotides agree with TRBD1. The germline gives CDR1 KGHSH, CDR2 LQKENI. The CDR3 is 15 residues long. V trimming: 5 bases; J trimming: 6 bases; junction bases outside the gene matches: 12. DNA for the CDR3: TGTGCCAGCTCAGACCCGACAGGGGTTCCCCTCGAGCAGTACTTC. It yields the protein CASSDPTGVPLEQYF.

V gene TRBV11-3 combines with J gene TRBJ2-3, with 7 bases aligning to TRBD2. The CDR3 covers 14 residues. Germline V gene data show CDR1 as SGHNT and CDR2 as YENEEA. J gave up 0 bases and V 5 bases, and 2 bases lay outside the gene matches. CDR3 coding DNA: TGTGCCAGCAGCCCGGGGGGAAGCACAGATACGCAGTATTTT. Amino acid sequence: CASSPGGSTDTQYF.

The chain recombines TRBV20-1 with TRBJ1-5, with a possible D match to TRBD1 (5 bases). The germline gives CDR1 DFQATT, CDR2 SNEGSKA (reference sequence). V lost 3 bases and J 6 bases, leaving 15 bases between the germline ends. CDR3 length: 14 residues. CDR3 sequence reads: CSASLPGYGQPQHF. CDR3 coding DNA: TGCAGTGCTAGTCTGCCAGGGTATGGTCAGCCCCAGCATTTT.